The 9 T cell receptor beta chains reported below all come from one sample, sequenced in a study of blood T cell repertoires in COVID-19 (TCRdb year 2020). Libraries were built with the immunoSEQ multiplex PCR assay. The table comes from immuneACCESS by way of TCRdb, which keeps in-frame sequences with V and J called. Part of the clones is missing from these tables; in studies checked, under half for an unresolved V gene and the rest for unknown reasons. The sample yields approximately 120,000 clones; 75% to 85% were counted once. The top ten clonotypes cover 6.5% to 10% of the sample. The sequenced sample consisted of peripheral blood. The receptors were gathered from a woman aged 80 or over with active or convalescent COVID-19.

V and J are TRBV4-2 and TRBJ1-5; possible D gene TRBD1, 6 bases. The germline V gene encodes CDR1 LGHNA and CDR2 YNFKEQ. This CDR3 has 16 amino acids. Trimming took off 3 bases at V and 3 bases at J, with 15 bases between the two ends. The CDR3 here is CASSHNREWVNQPQHF. The CDR3 DNA reads as TGTGCCAGCAGCCATAACAGGGAATGGGTCAATCAGCCCCAGCATTTT.

The count of this clone is one. The rearrangement uses TRBV6-5 and TRBJ1-2; D not certain. V shed 0 bases and J shed 6 bases, with 14 bases lying between them. The germline V gene encodes CDR1 MNHEY and CDR2 SVGAGI. There are 15 residues in the CDR3. CDR3 in DNA: TGTGCCAGCAGTTACTCATTGGCCGGGGTAGATGGCTACACCTTC. It is translated as CASSYSLAGVDGYTF.

The chain is built from TRBV7-9 and TRBJ1-4; TRBD1 is a possible D gene (6 bases). This CDR3 is built from 13 residues. Germline V lookup: CDR1 SEHNR, CDR2 FQNEAQ (reference sequence). V was clipped by 3 bases and J by 6 bases, with 8 bases between them. CDR3: CASSFQGYEKLFF. CDR3 coding DNA: TGTGCCAGCAGCTTTCAGGGGTATGAAAAACTGTTTTTT.

The rearrangement joins TRBV20-1 to TRBJ2-1; no definite D call. Between the trimmed V and J ends, which lost 3 bases and 0 bases, there was a span of 9 bases. Germline values: CDR1 DFQATT, CDR2 SNEGSKA (reference sequence). The CDR3 extends over 14 amino acids. The CDR3 DNA is TGCAGTGCTAGTACCCCCGGCTCCTACAATGAGCAGTTCTTC. This sequence encodes CSASTPGSYNEQFF.

J is TRBJ2-1 and V is TRBV6-4; D gene ambiguous. CDR3 length equals 12 residues. Between the trimmed V and J ends, which lost 6 bases and 8 bases, there was a span of 11 bases. Germline loops: CDR1 MRHNA, CDR2 SNTAGT. CDR3 loop: CASRERAHEQFF. CDR3 coding DNA: TGTGCCAGCAGAGAAAGAGCGCATGAGCAGTTCTTC.

J is TRBJ2-3 and V is TRBV4-2, with TRBD2 identical over 14 bases. Germline V CDR1 and CDR2: LGHNA, YNFKEQ. CDR3 length: 16 residues. V lost 4 bases and J lost 4; bases outside the gene matches: 4. This CDR3 is CASSPGTSGSSDTQYF. In DNA form, the CDR3 reads TGTGCCAGCAGCCCGGGGACTAGCGGGAGTTCAGATACGCAGTATTTT.

V and J are TRBV10-1 and TRBJ2-7, with TRBD2 matching 9 bases. This CDR3 is built from 15 residues. V lost 5 bases, J lost 4 bases, and 9 bases stayed unmatched. Per the germline V gene, CDR1 is WNHNN and CDR2 is SYGVQD (reference sequence). The CDR3 nucleotides are TGCGCCAGCAGTAGAGATGGGACTAGCAGATACGAGCAGTACTTC. This gives the protein CASSRDGTSRYEQYF.

The chain recombines TRBV15 with TRBJ2-7; weak D call: TRBD2 (5 bases). Germline lookup yields CDR1 LNHNV and CDR2 YYDKDF (reference sequence). V was shortened by 0 bases and J by 4 bases, with 10 bases between the two germline ends. This CDR3 spans 14 amino acids. The CDR3 region is CATSRDGLAYEQYF. CDR3 sequence (DNA): TGTGCCACCAGCAGAGATGGGCTAGCTTACGAGCAGTACTTC.

Here the CDR3 reads CASSYRGSLGAFF. The CDR3 bases are TGTGCCAGCAGTTACAGGGGCAGCTTGGGAGCTTTCTTT. V is TRBV6-2 or TRBV6-3 and J is TRBJ1-1; weak D call: TRBD1 (5 bases). The germline gives CDR1 MNHEY, CDR2 SVGEGT. The CDR3 totals 13 residues. Trimming removed 2 bases at V and 10 bases at J, with 14 bases between.